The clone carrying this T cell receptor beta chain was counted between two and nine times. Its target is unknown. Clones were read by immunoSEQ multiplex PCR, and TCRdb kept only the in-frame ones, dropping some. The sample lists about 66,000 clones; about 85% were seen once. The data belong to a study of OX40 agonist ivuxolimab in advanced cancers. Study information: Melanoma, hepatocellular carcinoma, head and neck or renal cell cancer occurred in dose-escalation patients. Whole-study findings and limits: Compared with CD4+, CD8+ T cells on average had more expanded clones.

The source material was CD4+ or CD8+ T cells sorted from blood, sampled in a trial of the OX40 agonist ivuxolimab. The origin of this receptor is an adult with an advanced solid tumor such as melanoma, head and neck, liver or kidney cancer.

CDR3 coding DNA: TGTGCCAGCACCAATCGCGGACAGAGATCTGGAAACACCATATATTTT. Amino acids: CASTNRGQRSGNTIYF. The V call is TRBV2, the J call TRBJ1-3; possible D gene TRBD1, 6 bases. The CDR3 is made up of 16 amino acids. Germline V lookup: CDR1 SNHLY, CDR2 FYNNEI. Trimming left V 7 bases short and J 1 base short, with 17 bases between.